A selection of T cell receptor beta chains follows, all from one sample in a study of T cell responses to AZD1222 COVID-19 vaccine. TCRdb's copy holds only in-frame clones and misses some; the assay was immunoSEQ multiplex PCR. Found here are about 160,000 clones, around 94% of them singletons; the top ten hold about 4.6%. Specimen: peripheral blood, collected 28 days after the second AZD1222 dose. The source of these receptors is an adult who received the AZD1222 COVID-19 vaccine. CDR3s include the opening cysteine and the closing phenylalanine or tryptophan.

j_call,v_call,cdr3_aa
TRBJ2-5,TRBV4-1,CATQGFGETQYF
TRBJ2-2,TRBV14,CASSHRDPGELFF
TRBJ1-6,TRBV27,CASSRGDLNSPLHF
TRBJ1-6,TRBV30,CAWSVSGNSPLHF
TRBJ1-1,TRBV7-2,CASSLGGLNTEAFF
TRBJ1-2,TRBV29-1,CSVEGGERGYTF
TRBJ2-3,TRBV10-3,CAISEPPLYLLYF
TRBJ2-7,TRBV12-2,CASRLPERRLAGGRTLYEQYF
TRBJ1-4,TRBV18,CASSPQGAYTNEKLFF
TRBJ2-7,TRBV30,CAWREGYEQYF
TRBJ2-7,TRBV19,CASSIWAGGSSYEQYF
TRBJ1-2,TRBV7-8,CASSLKRGGQGGYTF
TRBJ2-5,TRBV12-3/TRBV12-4,CASTFGQEETQYF
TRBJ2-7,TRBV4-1,CASSQGREQYF
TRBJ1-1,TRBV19,CASSNDRYGAFF
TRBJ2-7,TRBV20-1,CSARAHGEQYF
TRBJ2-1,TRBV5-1,CASSPGTSPYNEQFF
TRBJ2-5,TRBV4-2,CASSQHSGTGGETQYF
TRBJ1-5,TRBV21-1,CASSLYNGTGTNQPQHF
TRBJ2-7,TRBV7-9,CASSLGVGEQYF
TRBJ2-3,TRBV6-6,CASTRTGSTDTQYF
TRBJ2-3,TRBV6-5,CASRLAGGADTQYF